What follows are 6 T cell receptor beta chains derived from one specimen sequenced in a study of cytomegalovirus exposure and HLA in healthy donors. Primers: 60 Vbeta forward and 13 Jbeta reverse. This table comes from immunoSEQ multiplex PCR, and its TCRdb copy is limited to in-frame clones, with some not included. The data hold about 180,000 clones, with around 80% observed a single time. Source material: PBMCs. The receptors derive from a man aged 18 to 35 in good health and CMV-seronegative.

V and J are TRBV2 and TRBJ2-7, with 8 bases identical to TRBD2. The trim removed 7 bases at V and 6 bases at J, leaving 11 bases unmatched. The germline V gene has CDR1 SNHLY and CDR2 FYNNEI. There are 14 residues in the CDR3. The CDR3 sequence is CASKSSGVSCEQYF. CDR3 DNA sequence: TGTGCCAGCAAAAGTAGCGGGGTTTCGTGCGAGCAGTACTTC.

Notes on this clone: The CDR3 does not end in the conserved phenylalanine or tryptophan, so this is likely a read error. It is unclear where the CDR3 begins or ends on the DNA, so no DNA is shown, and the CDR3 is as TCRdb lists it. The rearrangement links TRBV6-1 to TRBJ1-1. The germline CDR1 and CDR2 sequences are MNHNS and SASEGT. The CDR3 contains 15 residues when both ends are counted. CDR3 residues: CASSEALPADPFRLD.

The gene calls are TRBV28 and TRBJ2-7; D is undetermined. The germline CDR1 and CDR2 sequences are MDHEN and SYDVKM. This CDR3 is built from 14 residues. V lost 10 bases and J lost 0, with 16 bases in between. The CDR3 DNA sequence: TGTGCCACCAGCCGAGGCACTACCTCCTACGAGCAGTACTTC. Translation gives CATSRGTTSYEQYF.

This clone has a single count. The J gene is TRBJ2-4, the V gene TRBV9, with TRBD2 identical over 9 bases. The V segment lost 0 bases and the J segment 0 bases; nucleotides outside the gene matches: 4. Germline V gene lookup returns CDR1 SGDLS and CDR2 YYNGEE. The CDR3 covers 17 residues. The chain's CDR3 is CASSVAGAGGAKNIQYF. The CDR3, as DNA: TGTGCCAGCAGCGTAGCTGGAGCGGGGGGAGCCAAAAACATTCAGTACTTC.

The CDR3 DNA is TGTGCCAGCAGCGGCCTAAGGGGGGGAAACACTGAAGCTTTCTTT. Protein product: CASSGLRGGNTEAFF. J is TRBJ1-1 and V is TRBV28, with D perhaps matching TRBD1 (6 bases). The V end lost 6 bases, the J end lost 2 bases, and 16 bases lay between the germline ends. In germline, CDR1 is MDHEN, CDR2 SYDVKM. This CDR3 is built from 15 residues.

This CDR3 is CASSLFRRASNTGELFF. The CDR3 DNA sequence: TGTGCCAGCAGTTTATTCCGCAGGGCATCGAACACCGGGGAGCTGTTTTTT. This chain uses TRBV28 with TRBJ2-2, with D perhaps matching TRBD1 (5 bases). In germline, CDR1 is MDHEN, CDR2 SYDVKM. CDR3 length: 17 residues. Trimming removed 1 base at V and 0 bases at J, with 12 bases between.